The 14 T cell receptor beta chains in this list originate from one sample, sequenced in a study of neurological immune-mediated disorders. Via MiXCR, TCRdb re-called the 5' RACE reads, giving one row per CDR3 protein. Of 90,000 to 150,000 distinct CDR3 sequences listed, roughly 3.1% were seen once; the top ten hold 1% to 1.5%. The sample taken for sequencing was PBMCs. These receptors were obtained from a woman in her twenties or thirties with multiple sclerosis.

The rearrangement links TRBV12-3 or TRBV12-4 to TRBJ1-1, with D tentatively TRBD1 (5 bases). CDR3 length: 14 residues. V lost 6 bases, J lost 0 bases, and 11 bases lay in between. CDR3 region: CASRHGTVNTEAFF. The CDR3 DNA is TGTGCCAGCAGACACGGGACGGTGAACACTGAAGCTTTCTTT.

This clonotype has ten or more counts. The chain joins TRBV20-1 to TRBJ1-6, with TRBD1 matching over 7 bases. Germline lookup yields CDR1 DFQATT and CDR2 SNEGSKA (reference sequence). V dropped 5 bases and J dropped 7; count of bases not matched to a gene: 11. The CDR3 covers 15 residues. Written as DNA, the CDR3 is TGCAGTGCTCGTCGGACAGGCACTCCGAATTCACCCCTCCACTTT. Translating gives CSARRTGTPNSPLHF.

This clonotype was seen at least ten times. The chain joins TRBV5-1 to TRBJ1-1; 8 positions match TRBD1. CDR3 length equals 18 residues. CDR1 is SGHRS, CDR2 YFSETQ, per germline. Losses at the gene ends were 4 bases for V and 6 bases for J; bases not matched to a gene: 20. DNA for the CDR3: TGCGCCAGCAGCAAGGGGACAGGCTCTCTTTTCGGGGGTTCTGAAGCTTTCTTT. Protein sequence: CASSKGTGSLFGGSEAFF.

This clonotype was counted ten times or more. This chain uses TRBV19 with TRBJ1-5; D uncertain. The germline V gene encodes CDR1 LNHDA and CDR2 SQIVND (reference sequence). The CDR3 has 12 residues. V was clipped by 5 bases and J by 3 bases, with 5 bases between them. The CDR3, as DNA: TGTGCCAGTAGTCAAGACAATCAGCCCCAGCATTTT. It is translated as CASSQDNQPQHF.

This clonotype was detected many times. V usage is TRBV14 and J usage is TRBJ2-7; D possibly corresponds to TRBD2 (6 bases). V was pared by 1 base and J by 3 bases, with 16 bases between. Germline V gene lookup returns CDR1 SGHDN and CDR2 FVKESK. The CDR3 runs to 16 residues. DNA of the CDR3: TGTGCCAGCAGCCAAGGAGACGCTAGCGCCAACTACGAGCAGTACTTC. Translated, it gives CASSQGDASANYEQYF.

The J gene is TRBJ2-1, the V gene TRBV6-5, with D uncertain. This CDR3 contains 10 residues. CDR1 MNHEY and CDR2 SVGAGI come from the germline V gene. Trimming took 6 bases from V and 15 from J, leaving 12 bases between them. CDR3 sequence (DNA): TGTGCCAGCAGCCTCCTATTTTGGTTCTTC. Translating gives CASSLLFWFF.

CDR3 in DNA: TGTGCCAGCAGACCCCCGGACAGGACAAACTATGGCTACACCTTC. Translation: CASRPPDRTNYGYTF. The V and J genes are TRBV28 and TRBJ1-2; 7 nucleotides line up with TRBD1. The germline gives CDR1 MDHEN, CDR2 SYDVKM. V shed 6 bases and J 2 bases; nucleotides not matched to a gene: 9. The CDR3 extends over 15 amino acids.

This clonotype was counted many times. This chain joins TRBV20-1 and TRBJ2-3, with a possible D match to TRBD2 (7 bases). There are 13 residues in the CDR3. CDR1 is DFQATT, CDR2 SNEGSKA, per germline (reference sequence). Trimming shortened V by 0 bases and J by 9 bases, and 13 bases separated the two germline ends. In DNA form, the CDR3 reads TGCAGTGCTAGAGATGGGGGGGCCCCCACGCAGTATTTT. It specifies CSARDGGAPTQYF.

This clonotype was seen ten or more times. The genes are TRBV20-1 and TRBJ1-1; no reliable D call. CDR1 and CDR2 (germline): DFQATT, SNEGSKA (reference sequence). The CDR3 length is 13 residues. V was shortened by 3 bases and J by 1 base, with 9 bases between the two germline ends. The chain's CDR3 is CSASYTWNTEAFF. The CDR3, as DNA: TGCAGTGCTAGCTACACGTGGAACACTGAAGCTTTCTTT.

This clonotype was observed at least ten times. The chain is built from TRBV5-1 and TRBJ2-7; 8 bases are a match to TRBD1. The CDR3 runs to 14 residues. Per the germline V gene, CDR1 is SGHRS and CDR2 is YFSETQ. After removal of 6 bases from V and 3 bases from J, the junction contained 8 bases not matched to a gene. The CDR3 DNA sequence: TGCGCCAGCAATTACGGACAGGGCAGCTACGAGCAGTACTTC. Its protein is CASNYGQGSYEQYF.

V gene TRBV7-9 combines with J gene TRBJ1-1; D remains unclear. Deletions cut 5 bases from V and 2 bases from J, with 15 bases between. Per the germline V gene, CDR1 is SEHNR and CDR2 is FQNEAQ (reference sequence). The CDR3 consists of 15 residues. The CDR3 is CASSPVGGSNTEAFF. The CDR3 bases are TGTGCCAGCAGCCCAGTGGGAGGTAGCAACACTGAAGCTTTCTTT.

This clonotype was detected ten times or more. The V call is TRBV20-1, the J call TRBJ2-7; D not certain. There are 11 residues in the CDR3. With 6 bases removed from V and 3 bases from J, the gap between germline ends came to 9 bases. Germline CDR1 and CDR2: DFQATT and SNEGSKA (reference sequence). The CDR3 reads CSAPDGYEQYF. DNA of the CDR3: TGCAGTGCCCCAGATGGCTACGAGCAGTACTTC.

Ten or more counts support this clonotype. The chain links TRBV6-6 to TRBJ2-2; no definite D call. The germline CDR1 and CDR2 sequences are MNHNY and SVGAGI (reference sequence). The CDR3 is 15 amino acids. The germline V and J ends were trimmed by 6 bases and 2 bases, with 13 bases remaining between them. The CDR3 loop reads CASSSPGANTGELFF. DNA of the CDR3: TGTGCCAGCAGCTCTCCGGGTGCAAACACCGGGGAGCTGTTTTTT.

This clonotype was seen ten or more times. This sequence joins TRBV5-1 and TRBJ1-2; D remains unclear. In germline, CDR1 is SGHRS, CDR2 YFSETQ. The CDR3 loop spans 15 amino acids. V was clipped by 4 bases and J by 0 bases, with 13 bases between them. For the CDR3, the DNA is TGCGCCAGCAGCAGCCCCGGTGCTTCTAACTATGGCTACACCTTC. Residues: CASSSPGASNYGYTF.